The 27 T cell receptor beta chains below all came from one sample that was sequenced in a study of blood T cell repertoires in COVID-19. Assay: immunoSEQ multiplex PCR; the TCRdb copy retains only in-frame clones and omits some. The sample holds around 250,000 clones, roughly 89% seen once. Sample: peripheral blood. These receptors came from a woman aged 40 to 55 who had recovered from COVID-19.

This chain joins TRBV9 and TRBJ1-2; D gene ambiguous. The V and J ends lost 0 bases and 2 bases respectively, with 11 bases between them. Germline loops: CDR1 SGDLS, CDR2 YYNGEE. The CDR3 has 15 amino acids. The CDR3 here is CASSVGAGFNYGYTF. The CDR3 DNA follows: TGTGCCAGCAGCGTAGGGGCAGGCTTCAACTATGGCTACACCTTC.

The CDR3 spells CASSSGTNTGELFF. The CDR3 DNA follows: TGTGCCAGCTCATCAGGGACGAACACCGGGGAGCTGTTTTTT. This chain connects TRBV18 to TRBJ2-2; tentative D call: TRBD1 (5 bases). Trimming stripped 5 bases from V and 0 bases from J, with 7 bases between. The CDR3 runs to 14 residues. CDR1 and CDR2 from the germline V gene are KGHSH and LQKENI.

The chain recombines TRBV7-9 with TRBJ1-2; TRBD1 aligns across 7 bases. Germline CDR1 SEHNR, CDR2 FQNEAQ (reference sequence). Germline trimming cut 7 bases from V and 4 bases from J; bases unmatched to any gene: 9. The CDR3 is 14 residues long. CDR3 loop: CASTVQGESYGYTF. CDR3 DNA sequence: TGTGCCAGCACAGTCCAGGGGGAGTCCTATGGCTACACCTTC. The full variable domain, completed using reference TRBV7-9 and TRBJ1-2, is DTGVSQNPRHKITKRGQNVTFRCDPISEHNRLYWYRQTLGQGPEFLTYFQNEAQLEKSRLLSDRFSAERPKGSFSTLEIQRTEQGDSAMYLCASTVQGESYGYTFGSGTRLTVV.

This clone was observed once. This sequence joins TRBV15 and TRBJ1-1, with a tentative D call TRBD1 (5 bases). Germline values: CDR1 LNHNV, CDR2 YYDKDF (reference sequence). The CDR3 extends over 17 amino acids. V was shortened by 2 bases and J by 0 bases, with 16 bases between the two germline ends. Here the CDR3 reads CATSRPGGVHVNTEAFF. The CDR3 bases are TGTGCCACCAGCAGACCAGGAGGGGTACACGTGAACACTGAAGCTTTCTTT.

The chain is built from TRBV6-1 and TRBJ2-5; D call uncertain. Germline CDR1 MNHNS, CDR2 SASEGT. V dropped 2 bases and J dropped 7 bases, with 11 bases sitting between them. This CDR3 spans 13 amino acids. The CDR3 bases are TGTGCCAGCAGTGAAACCCAGGTCGTGACCCAGTACTTC. It encodes CASSETQVVTQYF.

The rearrangement uses TRBV6-5 and TRBJ2-7; D is possibly TRBD2 (6 bases). Trimming cost V 5 bases and J 0 bases, with 11 bases left between them. The CDR3 extends over 14 amino acids. Germline V lookup: CDR1 MNHEY, CDR2 SVGAGI. This CDR3 is CASSPGSISYEQYV. DNA of the CDR3: TGTGCCAGCAGTCCCGGGAGTATCTCCTACGAGCAGTACGTC.

The CDR3 protein is CASSATGGFFEQFF. The CDR3 region has the DNA TGTGCCAGCAGCGCGACAGGGGGTTTTTTTGAGCAGTTCTTC. The chain links TRBV6-2 or TRBV6-3 to TRBJ2-1; 9 bases map to TRBD1. V was pared by 6 bases and J by 9 bases, with 9 bases of the junction left unmatched. The CDR3 runs to 14 residues. From germline, CDR1 is MNHEY and CDR2 SVGEGT.

The genes are TRBV5-1 and TRBJ2-3; 11 nucleotides agree with TRBD2. The CDR3 contains 16 residues. CDR1 is SGHRS, CDR2 YFSETQ, per germline. J lost 0 bases, V lost 1 base, and 1 base had no gene match. CDR3 residues: CASSLTSGGSTDTQYF. DNA of the CDR3: TGCGCCAGCAGCTTGACTAGCGGGGGAAGCACAGATACGCAGTATTTT.

This clone has only one observation. Here the CDR3 reads CASSQGADTEAFF. DNA for the CDR3: TGTGCCAGCAGCCAAGGGGCAGATACTGAAGCTTTCTTT. The genes are TRBV3-1 (or the pseudogene TRBV3-2) and TRBJ1-1; D ambiguous. Per the germline V gene, CDR1 is LGHDT and CDR2 is YNNKEL (reference sequence). The CDR3 extends over 13 amino acids. Trimming stripped 1 base from V and 5 bases from J, with 8 bases between.

CDR3 loop: CSSRRSTGELFF. CDR3 coding DNA: TGCAGCTCTCGGAGGTCCACCGGGGAGCTGTTTTTT. The genes are TRBV29-1 and TRBJ2-2; D perhaps matches TRBD2 (5 bases). CDR3 size: 12 residues. Trimming stripped 8 bases from V and 4 bases from J, with 11 bases between. Germline assignment: CDR1 SQVTM and CDR2 ANQGSEA.

The chain links TRBV10-3 to TRBJ1-4, with D possibly TRBD1 on 5 matching bases. There are 16 residues in the CDR3. Trimming cost V 2 bases and J 0 bases, with 10 bases left between them. The germline V gene has CDR1 ENHRY and CDR2 SYGVKD. The CDR3 is CAISEGRGSTNEKLFF. The CDR3 nucleotides are TGTGCCATCAGTGAGGGGAGGGGATCAACTAATGAAAAACTGTTTTTT.

The V and J genes are TRBV28 and TRBJ2-3; 12 bases line up with TRBD2. The V gene end was trimmed by 5 bases and the J gene end by 4 bases; junction bases not matched to a gene: 4. From germline, CDR1 is MDHEN and CDR2 SYDVKM. The CDR3 has 15 amino acids. CDR3 DNA sequence: TGTGCCAGCAGTGAGACTAGCGGGGGCTCAGATACGCAGTATTTT. It specifies CASSETSGGSDTQYF.

J is TRBJ2-3 and V is TRBV3-1 (or the pseudogene TRBV3-2), with unresolved D. Trimming stripped 11 bases from V and 3 bases from J, with 12 bases between. The CDR3 has 12 residues. The germline CDR1 and CDR2 sequences are LGHDT and YNNKEL (reference sequence). CDR3 residues: CAETRRTDTQYF. In DNA, the CDR3 is TGTGCCGAGACGAGGCGGACAGATACGCAGTATTTT.

In its sample, this clone was seen a few times. In DNA, the CDR3 is TGTGCCAGCAGGGTGACACAGCTTAGCAATCAGCCCCAGCATTTT. Translated, it gives CASRVTQLSNQPQHF. The chain uses TRBV6-6 and TRBJ1-5; unclear D gene. Per the germline V gene, CDR1 is MNHNY and CDR2 is SVGAGI (reference sequence). Trimming left V 6 bases short and J 0 bases short, with 12 bases between. There are 15 residues in the CDR3.

The chain employs TRBV7-2 and TRBJ1-1, with TRBD1 matching over 7 bases. CDR3 length: 14 amino acids. Germline V gives CDR1 SGHTA, CDR2 FQGNSA. With V trimmed by 6 bases and J by 5 bases, 9 bases remained unmatched. The CDR3 coding sequence is TGTGCCAGCAGTTGGACAGGAGAGGGGACTGAAGCTTTCTTT. Translating it yields CASSWTGEGTEAFF.

The V and J genes are TRBV10-2 and TRBJ1-5; no definite D call. Germline CDR1 is WSHSY and CDR2 is SAAADI. This CDR3 has 16 amino acids. Trimming removed 0 bases at V and 2 bases at J, with 11 bases between. The DNA of the CDR3 is TGCGCCAGCAGTGAGTCCGGTCCCCTGGGCAATCAGCCCCAGCATTTT. Amino acids: CASSESGPLGNQPQHF.

V is TRBV5-1 and J is TRBJ2-1; TRBD1 might be the D (6 bases). V was cut by 4 bases and J by 5 bases, with 7 bases left in between. The CDR3 loop spans 12 amino acids. Germline-derived CDR1 and CDR2 are SGHRS and YFSETQ. The CDR3 loop is CASSGTNNEQFF. As DNA, the CDR3 is TGCGCCAGCAGCGGGACAAACAATGAGCAGTTCTTC.

The gene calls are TRBV29-1 and TRBJ1-4; 9 bases fit TRBD1. Germline V CDR1 and CDR2: SQVTM, ANQGSEA. V lost 6 bases to trimming and J lost 8 bases; unmatched junction nucleotides: 10. This CDR3 has 14 amino acids. The CDR3 DNA is TGCAGCGTGGCCCTTACAGGGGGCGACGAAAAACTGTTTTTT. Translated: CSVALTGGDEKLFF.

The V gene is TRBV29-1, the J gene TRBJ2-5, with 9 positions matching TRBD1. The CDR3 loop spans 17 amino acids. V lost 4 bases, J lost 1 base, and 13 bases stayed unmatched. Germline V gene lookup returns CDR1 SQVTM and CDR2 ANQGSEA. CDR3 sequence reads: CSVAGSRTGDVQETQYF. The CDR3 coding sequence is TGCAGCGTTGCGGGGTCCAGGACAGGGGATGTCCAAGAGACCCAGTACTTC.

The V and J genes are TRBV9 and TRBJ2-5, with 7 positions matching TRBD1. V trimming: 1 base; J trimming: 2 bases; junction bases outside the gene matches: 5. The CDR3 is made up of 15 amino acids. Germline V lookup: CDR1 SGDLS, CDR2 YYNGEE. CDR3 sequence reads: CASSVRDSSQETQYF. The DNA of the CDR3 is TGTGCCAGCAGCGTAAGGGACAGTTCTCAAGAGACCCAGTACTTC.

The chain is built from TRBV5-4 and TRBJ2-6; D is unclear. Germline V CDR1 and CDR2: SGHNT, YYREEE (reference sequence). Trimming stripped 2 bases from V and 4 bases from J, with 10 bases between. The CDR3 runs 15 residues. The CDR3 nucleotides read TGTGCCAGCAGCTTAATCGGGTCCGGGGCCAACGTCCTGACTTTC. Its protein is CASSLIGSGANVLTF. Using reference TRBV5-4 and TRBJ2-6 for the parts outside the CDR3, the full variable domain is ETGVTQSPTHLIKTRGQQVTLRCSSQSGHNTVSWYQQALGQGPQFIFQYYREEENGRGNFPPRFSGLQFPNYSSELNVNALELDDSALYLCASSLIGSGANVLTFGAGSRLTVL.

In DNA form, the CDR3 reads TGTGCCAGCAGTGTGTCAGGGGATGAAAAACTGTTTTTT. It encodes CASSVSGDEKLFF. The chain employs TRBV2 and TRBJ1-4, with D perhaps TRBD1 (6 bases). The CDR3 is made up of 13 amino acids. Trimming removed 4 bases from V and 6 bases from J, with 9 bases in between. Germline loops: CDR1 SNHLY, CDR2 FYNNEI.

V and J are TRBV9 and TRBJ2-7; 8 nucleotides match TRBD1. Losses at the gene ends were 0 bases for V and 5 bases for J; bases not matched to a gene: 7. The CDR3 sequence is 15 residues long. Germline V lookup: CDR1 SGDLS, CDR2 YYNGEE. The DNA of the CDR3 is TGTGCCAGCAGCGTAGGCCCGACAGGGGACCACGAGCAGTACTTC. It encodes CASSVGPTGDHEQYF.

The rearrangement uses TRBV7-2 and TRBJ2-1; 8 bases map to TRBD2. This CDR3 has 15 amino acids. The V gene end was trimmed by 6 bases and the J gene end by 1 base; junction bases not matched to a gene: 5. In germline, CDR1 is SGHTA, CDR2 FQGNSA. This CDR3 reads CASSRGGRSYNEQFF. In DNA, the CDR3 is TGTGCCAGCAGTCGGGGGGGCCGTTCCTACAATGAGCAGTTCTTC. The variable domain in full, with the rest retrieved from reference TRBV7-2 and TRBJ2-1, is GAGVSQSPSNKVTEKGKDVELRCDPISGHTALYWYRQSLGQGLEFLIYFQGNSAPDKSGLPSDRFSAERTGGSVSTLTIQRTQQEDSAVYLCASSRGGRSYNEQFFGPGTRLTVL.

The genes are TRBV28 and TRBJ1-2; 9 nucleotides line up with TRBD1. Looked up from germline, CDR1 is MDHEN and CDR2 is SYDVKM. The CDR3 runs 14 residues. V shed 1 base and J 4 bases; nucleotides not matched to a gene: 1. CDR3 protein: CASSLLDRGYGYTF. CDR3 sequence (DNA): TGTGCCAGCAGTTTATTGGACAGGGGCTATGGCTACACCTTC.

The chain employs TRBV18 and TRBJ1-6, with 7 bases matching TRBD1. The germline CDR1 and CDR2 sequences are KGHSH and LQKENI. This CDR3 has 15 residues. The V and J ends lost 6 bases and 14 bases, in that order; junction bases with no gene match: 16. CDR3 amino acids: CASSPGQPELRALHF. The CDR3 DNA reads as TGTGCCAGCTCCCCGGGACAGCCGGAGCTAAGGGCCCTCCACTTT.

This CDR3 reads CASSSPGWHGGELFF. The CDR3 DNA follows: TGTGCCAGCAGCTCCCCAGGGTGGCATGGGGGGGAGCTGTTTTTT. This chain connects TRBV7-2 to TRBJ2-2, with D perhaps matching TRBD1 (5 bases). Per the germline V gene, CDR1 is SGHTA and CDR2 is FQGNSA. Between the trimmed V and J ends, which lost 4 bases and 8 bases, there was a span of 17 bases. There are 15 residues in the CDR3.